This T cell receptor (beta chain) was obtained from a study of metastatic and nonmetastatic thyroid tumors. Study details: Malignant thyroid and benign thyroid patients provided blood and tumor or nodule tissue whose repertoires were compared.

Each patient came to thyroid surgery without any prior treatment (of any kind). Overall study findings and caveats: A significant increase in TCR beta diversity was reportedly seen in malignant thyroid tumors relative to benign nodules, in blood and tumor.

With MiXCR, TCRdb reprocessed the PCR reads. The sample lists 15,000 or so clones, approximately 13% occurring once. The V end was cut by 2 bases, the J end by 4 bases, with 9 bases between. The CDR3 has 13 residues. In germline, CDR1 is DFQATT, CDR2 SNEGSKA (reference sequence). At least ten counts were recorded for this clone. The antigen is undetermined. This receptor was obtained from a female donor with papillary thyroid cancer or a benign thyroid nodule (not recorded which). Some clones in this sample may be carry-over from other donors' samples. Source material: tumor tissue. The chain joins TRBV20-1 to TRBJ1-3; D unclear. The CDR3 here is CSARRGSGNTIYF. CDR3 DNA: TGCAGTGCTAGACGTGGGTCCGGAAACACCATATATTTT.